The sequence of this TCR beta chain was determined in a study of OX40 agonist ivuxolimab in advanced cancers. In the study overall: The study reported partial responses in three patients: one hepatocellular carcinoma, two cutaneous melanoma.

J was trimmed by 8 bases and V by 4 bases; bases with no gene match: 2. The CDR3 loop spans 14 amino acids. Germline CDR1 WSHSY, CDR2 SAAADI. About this clone: Its antigen remains unknown.

Study-level results: Antigens targeted by the expanded peripheral T cells were not determined.

The protocol was immunoSEQ multiplex PCR, while the TCRdb copy is restricted to in-frame clones and leaves out a portion. There are more than 15,000 clones in the sample; 80% to 95% occur only once, and 29% lies in the top ten. The source was CD4+ or CD8+ T cells sorted from blood, collected in a trial of the OX40 agonist ivuxolimab. This receptor was taken from an adult with an advanced solid tumor such as melanoma, head and neck, liver or kidney cancer. This chain uses TRBV10-2 with TRBJ2-1, with TRBD2 identical over 13 bases. The CDR3 DNA reads as TGCGCCAGCAGTGGACTAGCGGGAGGCTATGAGCAGTTCTTC. Residues: CASSGLAGGYEQFF.